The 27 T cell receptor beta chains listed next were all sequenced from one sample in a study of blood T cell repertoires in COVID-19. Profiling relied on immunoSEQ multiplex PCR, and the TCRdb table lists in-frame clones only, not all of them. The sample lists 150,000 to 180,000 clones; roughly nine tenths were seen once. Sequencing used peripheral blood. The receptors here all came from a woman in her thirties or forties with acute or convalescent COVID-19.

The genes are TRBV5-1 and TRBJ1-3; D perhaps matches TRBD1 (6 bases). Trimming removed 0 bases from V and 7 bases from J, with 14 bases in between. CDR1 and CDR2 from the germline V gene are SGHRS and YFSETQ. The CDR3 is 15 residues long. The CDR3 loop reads CASSLGQVVGNTIYF. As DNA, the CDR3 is TGCGCCAGCAGCTTGGGACAGGTGGTTGGCAACACCATATATTTT.

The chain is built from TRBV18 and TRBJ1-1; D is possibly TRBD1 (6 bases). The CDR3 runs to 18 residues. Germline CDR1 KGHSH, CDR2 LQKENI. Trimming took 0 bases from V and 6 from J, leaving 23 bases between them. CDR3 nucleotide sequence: TGTGCCAGCTCACCACCGGGGACAATGATGGGTAGTTCTGCTGAAGCTTTCTTT. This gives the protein CASSPPGTMMGSSAEAFF.

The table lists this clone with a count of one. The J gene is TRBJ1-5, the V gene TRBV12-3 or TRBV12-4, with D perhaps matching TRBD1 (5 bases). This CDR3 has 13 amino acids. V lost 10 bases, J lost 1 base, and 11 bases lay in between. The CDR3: CAISGGSNQPQHF. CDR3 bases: TGTGCCATTTCCGGGGGAAGCAATCAGCCCCAGCATTTT.

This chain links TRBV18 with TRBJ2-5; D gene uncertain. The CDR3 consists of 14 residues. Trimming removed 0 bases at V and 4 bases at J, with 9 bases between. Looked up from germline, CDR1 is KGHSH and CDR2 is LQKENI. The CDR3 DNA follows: TGTGCCAGCTCACCACCGACGACAAGAGAGACCCAGTACTTC. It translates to CASSPPTTRETQYF.

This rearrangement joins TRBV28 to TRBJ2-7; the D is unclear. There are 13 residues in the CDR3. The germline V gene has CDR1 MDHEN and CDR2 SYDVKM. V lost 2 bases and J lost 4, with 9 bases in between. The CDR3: CASSLGPEYEQYF. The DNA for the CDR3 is TGTGCCAGCAGTTTAGGTCCGGAGTACGAGCAGTACTTC.

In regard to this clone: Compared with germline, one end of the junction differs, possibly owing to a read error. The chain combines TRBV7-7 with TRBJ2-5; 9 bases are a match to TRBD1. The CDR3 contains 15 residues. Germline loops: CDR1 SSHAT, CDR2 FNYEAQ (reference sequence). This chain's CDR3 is CASSLYWDRAETQYF. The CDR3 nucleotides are TGTGCTAGCAGCTTATATTGGGACAGGGCAGAGACCCAGTACTTC.

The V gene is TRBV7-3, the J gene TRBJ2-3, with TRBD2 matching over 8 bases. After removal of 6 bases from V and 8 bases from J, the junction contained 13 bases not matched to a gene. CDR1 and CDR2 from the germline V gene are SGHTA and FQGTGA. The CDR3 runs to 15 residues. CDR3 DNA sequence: TGTGCCAGCAGTGCAGCGGGAGTCTCCGGTGGTACGCAGTATTTT. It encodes CASSAAGVSGGTQYF.

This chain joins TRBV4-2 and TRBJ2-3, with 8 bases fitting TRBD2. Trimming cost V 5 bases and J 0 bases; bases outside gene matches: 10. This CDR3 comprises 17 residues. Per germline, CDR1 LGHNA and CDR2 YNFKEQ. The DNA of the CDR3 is TGTGCCAGCAGCGAGGAAGCGGGGGCTGCTAGCACAGATACGCAGTATTTT. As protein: CASSEEAGAASTDTQYF.

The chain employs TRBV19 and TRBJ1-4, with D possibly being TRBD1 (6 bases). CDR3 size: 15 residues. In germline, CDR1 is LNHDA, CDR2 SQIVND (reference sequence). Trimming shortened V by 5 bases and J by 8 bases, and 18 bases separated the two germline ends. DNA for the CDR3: TGTGCCAGTAGTTCACAGGGTGCGTCTGGAGAAAAACTGTTTTTT. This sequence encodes CASSSQGASGEKLFF.

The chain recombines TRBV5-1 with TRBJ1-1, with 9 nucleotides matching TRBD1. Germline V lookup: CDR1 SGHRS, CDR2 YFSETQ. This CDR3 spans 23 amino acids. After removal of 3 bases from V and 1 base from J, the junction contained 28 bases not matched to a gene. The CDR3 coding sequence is TGCGCCAGCAGCTCCTTGAGTAAGCGTTTTTTAGACCGGGACAGGGTTTCGAACACTGAAGCTTTCTTT. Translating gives CASSSLSKRFLDRDRVSNTEAFF.

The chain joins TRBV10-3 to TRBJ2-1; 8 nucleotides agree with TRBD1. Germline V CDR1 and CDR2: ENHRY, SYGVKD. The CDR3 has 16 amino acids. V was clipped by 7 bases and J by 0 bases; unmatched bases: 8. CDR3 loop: CAINRAGGISYNEQFF. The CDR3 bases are TGTGCCATCAATCGCGCAGGGGGCATCTCCTACAATGAGCAGTTCTTC.

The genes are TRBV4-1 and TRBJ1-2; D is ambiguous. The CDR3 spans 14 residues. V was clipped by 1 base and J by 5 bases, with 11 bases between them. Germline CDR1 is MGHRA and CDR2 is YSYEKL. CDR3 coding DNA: TGCGCCAGCAGCCAAGGGGGAGGGTCGTATGGCTACACCTTC. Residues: CASSQGGGSYGYTF.

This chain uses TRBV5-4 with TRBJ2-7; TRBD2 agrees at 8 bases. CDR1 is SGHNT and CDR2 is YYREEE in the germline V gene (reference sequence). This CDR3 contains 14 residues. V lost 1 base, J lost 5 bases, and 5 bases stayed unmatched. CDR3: CASSLLGTRDEQYF. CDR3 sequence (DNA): TGTGCCAGCAGCTTGCTGGGGACTAGGGACGAGCAGTACTTC.

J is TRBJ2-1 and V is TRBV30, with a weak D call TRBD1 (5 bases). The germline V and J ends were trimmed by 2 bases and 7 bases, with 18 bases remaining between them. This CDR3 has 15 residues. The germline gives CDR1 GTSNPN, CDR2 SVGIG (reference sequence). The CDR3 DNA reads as TGTGCCTGGAGTAGGGATTCGCCAGGGCTTAATGAGCAGTTCTTC. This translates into CAWSRDSPGLNEQFF.

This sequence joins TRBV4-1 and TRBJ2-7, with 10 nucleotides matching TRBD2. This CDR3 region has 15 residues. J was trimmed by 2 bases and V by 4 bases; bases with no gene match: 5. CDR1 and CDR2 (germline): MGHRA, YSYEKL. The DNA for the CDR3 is TGCGCCAGCAGCCCGGGACTAGCGCAAACCTACGAGCAGTACTTC. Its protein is CASSPGLAQTYEQYF.

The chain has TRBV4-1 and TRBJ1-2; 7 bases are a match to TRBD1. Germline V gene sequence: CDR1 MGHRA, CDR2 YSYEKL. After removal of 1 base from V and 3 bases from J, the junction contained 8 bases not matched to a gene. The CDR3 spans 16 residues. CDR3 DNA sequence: TGCGCCAGCAGCCAAGGGATGACCGGGACAGACTATGGCTACACCTTC. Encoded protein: CASSQGMTGTDYGYTF.

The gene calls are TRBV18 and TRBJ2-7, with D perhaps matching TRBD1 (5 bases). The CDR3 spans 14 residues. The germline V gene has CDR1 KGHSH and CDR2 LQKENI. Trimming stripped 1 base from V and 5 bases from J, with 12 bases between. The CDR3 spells CASSPLRGADEQYF. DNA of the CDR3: TGTGCCAGCTCACCACTAAGGGGCGCGGACGAGCAGTACTTC.

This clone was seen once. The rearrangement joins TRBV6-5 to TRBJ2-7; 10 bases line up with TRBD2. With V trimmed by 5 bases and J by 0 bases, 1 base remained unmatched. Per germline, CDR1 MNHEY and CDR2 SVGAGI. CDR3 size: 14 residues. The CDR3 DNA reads TGTGCCAGCAGTATAGCGGGGGGCTCCTACGAGCAGTACTTC. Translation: CASSIAGGSYEQYF.

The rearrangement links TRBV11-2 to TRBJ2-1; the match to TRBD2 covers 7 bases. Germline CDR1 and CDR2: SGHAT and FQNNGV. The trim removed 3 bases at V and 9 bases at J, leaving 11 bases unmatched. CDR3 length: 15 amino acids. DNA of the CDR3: TGTGCCAGCAGCTTGGGCGGGGGAGGATATGGTGAGCAGTTCTTC. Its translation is CASSLGGGGYGEQFF.

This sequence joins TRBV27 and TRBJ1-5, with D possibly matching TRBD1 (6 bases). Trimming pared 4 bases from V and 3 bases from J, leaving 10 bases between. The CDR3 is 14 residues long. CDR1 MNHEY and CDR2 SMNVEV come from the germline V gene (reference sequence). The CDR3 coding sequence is TGTGCCAGCAGTTACCAGGGGCCCAATCAGCCCCAGCATTTT. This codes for CASSYQGPNQPQHF.

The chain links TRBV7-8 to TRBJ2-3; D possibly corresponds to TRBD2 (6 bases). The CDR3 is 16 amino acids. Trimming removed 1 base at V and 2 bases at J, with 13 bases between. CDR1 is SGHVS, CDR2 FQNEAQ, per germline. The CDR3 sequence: CASSLVPGLNTDTQYF. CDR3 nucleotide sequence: TGTGCCAGCAGCTTAGTCCCGGGACTGAACACAGATACGCAGTATTTT. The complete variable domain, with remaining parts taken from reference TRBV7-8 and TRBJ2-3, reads GAGVSQSPRYKVAKRGQDVALRCDPISGHVSLFWYQQALGQGPEFLTYFQNEAQLDKSGLPSDRFFAERPEGSVSTLKIQRTQQEDSAVYLCASSLVPGLNTDTQYFGPGTRLTVL.

The CDR3 spells CASSMWTGGTGGYTF. In nucleotides, the CDR3 is TGTGCCAGTAGTATGTGGACAGGGGGCACAGGTGGCTACACCTTC. V gene TRBV19 combines with J gene TRBJ1-2, with 11 positions matching TRBD1. The CDR3 is 15 residues long. The J segment lost 7 bases and the V segment lost 3 bases, leaving 7 bases of the junction unmatched. Germline CDR1 and CDR2: LNHDA and SQIVND (reference sequence).

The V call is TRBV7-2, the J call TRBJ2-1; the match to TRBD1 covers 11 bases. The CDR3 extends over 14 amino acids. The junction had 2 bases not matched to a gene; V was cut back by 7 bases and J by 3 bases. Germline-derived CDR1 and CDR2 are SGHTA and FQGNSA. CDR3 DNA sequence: TGTGCCAGCACCGGGACAGGGGGCTACAATGAGCAGTTCTTC. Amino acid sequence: CASTGTGGYNEQFF.

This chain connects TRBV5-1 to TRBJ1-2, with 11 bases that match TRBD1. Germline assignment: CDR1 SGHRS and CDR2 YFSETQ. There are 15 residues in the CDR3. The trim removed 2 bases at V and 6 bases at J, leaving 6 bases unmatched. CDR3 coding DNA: TGCGCCAGCAGCTTACCCGGGACAGGGGGTAATGGCTACACCTTC. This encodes CASSLPGTGGNGYTF.

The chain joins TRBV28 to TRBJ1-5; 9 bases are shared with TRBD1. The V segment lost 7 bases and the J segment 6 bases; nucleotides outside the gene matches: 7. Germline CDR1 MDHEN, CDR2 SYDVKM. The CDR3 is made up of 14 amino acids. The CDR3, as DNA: TGTGCCAGCACGCCACAGGGGGCTGGTCAGCCCCAGCATTTT. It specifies CASTPQGAGQPQHF.

CDR3 residues: CASTQPAALQFF. The CDR3 DNA follows: TGTGCCAGCACCCAACCAGCGGCCCTGCAGTTCTTC. The V gene is TRBV7-2, the J gene TRBJ2-1; D possibly corresponds to TRBD2 (5 bases). The V end lost 7 bases, the J end lost 12 bases, and 16 bases lay between the germline ends. The CDR3 totals 12 residues. Germline V gene data show CDR1 as SGHTA and CDR2 as FQGNSA.

The CDR3 is CASSPPRGARHGYTF. The CDR3 bases are TGTGCCAGCAGTCCCCCCCGGGGGGCGCGGCATGGCTACACCTTC. This rearrangement joins TRBV28 to TRBJ1-2; D perhaps matches TRBD1 (6 bases). Trimming took 5 bases from V and 6 from J, leaving 19 bases between them. There are 15 residues in the CDR3. From germline, CDR1 is MDHEN and CDR2 SYDVKM.